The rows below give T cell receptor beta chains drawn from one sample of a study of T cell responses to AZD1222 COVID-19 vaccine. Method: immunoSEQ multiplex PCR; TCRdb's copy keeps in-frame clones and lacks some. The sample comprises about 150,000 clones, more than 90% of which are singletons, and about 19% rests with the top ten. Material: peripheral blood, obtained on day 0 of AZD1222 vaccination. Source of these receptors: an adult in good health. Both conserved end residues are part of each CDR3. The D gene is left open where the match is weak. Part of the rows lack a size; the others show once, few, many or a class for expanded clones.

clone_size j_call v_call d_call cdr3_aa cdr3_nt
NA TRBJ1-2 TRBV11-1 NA CASSRGAGYTF TGTGCCAGCAGCCGGGGAGCTGGCTACACCTTC
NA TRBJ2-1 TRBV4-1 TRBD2 CASSQETSGRPYNEQFF TGCGCCAGCAGCCAAGAGACTAGCGGGAGACCTTACAATGAGCAGTTCTTC
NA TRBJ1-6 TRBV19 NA CASIQRAGGSPLHF TGTGCCAGTATTCAGCGGGCGGGAGGATCACCCCTCCACTTT
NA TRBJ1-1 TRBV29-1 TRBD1 CSVAPGGQAEAFF TGCAGCGTCGCTCCAGGGGGCCAGGCTGAAGCTTTCTTT
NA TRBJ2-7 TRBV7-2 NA CASSLLGLPYEQYF TGTGCCAGCAGCTTACTGGGACTTCCCTACGAGCAGTACTTC
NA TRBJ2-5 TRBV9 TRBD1 CASSVGQGAKETQYF TGTGCCAGCAGCGTAGGCCAGGGGGCGAAAGAGACCCAGTACTTC
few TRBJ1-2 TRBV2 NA CASSDGVNYGYTF TGTGCCAGCAGTGATGGCGTGAACTATGGCTACACCTTC
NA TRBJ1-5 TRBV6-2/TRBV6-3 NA CASSDGTPGRDNQPQHF TGTGCCAGCAGTGACGGGACACCGGGGCGTGACAATCAGCCCCAGCATTTT
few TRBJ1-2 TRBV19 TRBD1 CASSISEDRVYGYTF TGTGCCAGTAGTATCTCGGAAGACAGGGTCTATGGCTACACCTTC
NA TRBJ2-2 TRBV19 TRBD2 CASSIGGGNTGELFF TGTGCCAGTAGTATCGGGGGAGGGAATACCGGGGAGCTGTTTTTT
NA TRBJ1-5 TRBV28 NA CASSPGTDSNQPQHF TGTGCCAGCAGTCCCGGGACGGATAGCAATCAGCCCCAGCATTTT
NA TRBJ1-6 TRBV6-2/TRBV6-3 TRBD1 CASSYSTRDRRSSYNSPLHF TGTGCCAGCAGTTACTCGACCCGGGACAGGAGGAGCTCCTATAATTCACCCCTCCACTTT
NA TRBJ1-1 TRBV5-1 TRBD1 CASSPAGGSTTEAFF TGCGCCAGCTCTCCGGCAGGGGGCTCTACTACTGAAGCTTTCTTT
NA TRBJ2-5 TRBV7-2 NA CASSRSGSQETQYF TGTGCCAGCAGTCGGAGCGGATCCCAAGAGACCCAGTACTTC
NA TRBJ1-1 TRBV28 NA CASTPSGDNTEAFF TGTGCCAGCACCCCTTCGGGGGATAACACTGAAGCTTTCTTT
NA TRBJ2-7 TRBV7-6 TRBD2 CASSPVIAGGYEQYF TGTGCCAGCAGCCCCGTGATAGCGGGGGGCTACGAGCAGTACTTC
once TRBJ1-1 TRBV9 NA CASSVGGLGVTEAFF TGTGCCAGCAGCGTAGGAGGTTTGGGGGTGACTGAAGCTTTCTTT
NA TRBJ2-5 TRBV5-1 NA CASSLASSQETQYF TGCGCCAGCAGCTTGGCGTCTTCCCAAGAGACCCAGTACTTC
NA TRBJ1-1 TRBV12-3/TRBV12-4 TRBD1 CASSSNRGTEAFF TGTGCCAGCAGTTCCAACAGGGGCACTGAAGCTTTCTTT